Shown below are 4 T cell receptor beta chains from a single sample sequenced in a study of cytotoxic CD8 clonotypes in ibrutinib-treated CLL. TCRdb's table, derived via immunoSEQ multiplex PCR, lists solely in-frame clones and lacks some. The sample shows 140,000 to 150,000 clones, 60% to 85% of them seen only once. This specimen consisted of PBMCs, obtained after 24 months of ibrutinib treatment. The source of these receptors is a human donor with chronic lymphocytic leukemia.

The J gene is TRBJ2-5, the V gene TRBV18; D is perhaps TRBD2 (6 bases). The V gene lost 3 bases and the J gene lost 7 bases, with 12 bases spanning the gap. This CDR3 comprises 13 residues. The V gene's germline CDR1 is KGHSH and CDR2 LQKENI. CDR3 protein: CASSPGAGGTQYF. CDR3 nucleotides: TGTGCCAGCTCACCTGGGGCCGGGGGGACCCAGTACTTC.

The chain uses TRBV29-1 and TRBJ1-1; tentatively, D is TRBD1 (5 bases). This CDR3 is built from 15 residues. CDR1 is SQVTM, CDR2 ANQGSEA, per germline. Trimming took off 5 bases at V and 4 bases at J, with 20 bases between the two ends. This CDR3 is CSVTTQAGWGTEAFF. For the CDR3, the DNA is TGCAGCGTTACGACCCAGGCAGGGTGGGGCACTGAAGCTTTCTTT.

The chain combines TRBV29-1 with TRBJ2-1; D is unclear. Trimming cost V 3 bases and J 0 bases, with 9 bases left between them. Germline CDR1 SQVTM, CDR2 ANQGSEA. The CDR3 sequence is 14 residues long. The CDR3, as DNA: TGCAGCGTTGACCGGCAGGCCTCCTACAATGAGCAGTTCTTC. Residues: CSVDRQASYNEQFF.

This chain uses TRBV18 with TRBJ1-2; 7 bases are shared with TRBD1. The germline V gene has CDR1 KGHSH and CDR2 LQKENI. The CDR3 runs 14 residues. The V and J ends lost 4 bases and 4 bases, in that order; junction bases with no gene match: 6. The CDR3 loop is CASSQGAPGYGYTF. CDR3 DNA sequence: TGTGCCAGCTCACAGGGGGCGCCGGGCTATGGCTACACCTTC.